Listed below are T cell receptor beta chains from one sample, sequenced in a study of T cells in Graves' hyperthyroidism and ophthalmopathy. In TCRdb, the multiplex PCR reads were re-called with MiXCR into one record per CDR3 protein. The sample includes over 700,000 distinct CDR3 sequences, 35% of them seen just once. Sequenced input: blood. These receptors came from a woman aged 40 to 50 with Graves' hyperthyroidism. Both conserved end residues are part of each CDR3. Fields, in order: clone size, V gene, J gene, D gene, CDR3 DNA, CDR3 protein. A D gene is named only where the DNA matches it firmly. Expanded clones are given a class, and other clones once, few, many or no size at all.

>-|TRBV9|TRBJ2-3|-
TGTGCCAGCAGCCTAAGGGGTCGACAGTCCGCCCCAGATACGCAGTATTTT
CASSLRGRQSAPDTQYF
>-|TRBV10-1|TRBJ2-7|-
TGCGCCAGCAGTGAGCGGGGGAACGAGCAGTACTTC
CASSERGNEQYF
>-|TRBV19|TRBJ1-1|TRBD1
TGTGCCAGTAGTATTCTGAGGCCCCGGGACAGGGCCACTGAAGCTTTCTTT
CASSILRPRDRATEAFF
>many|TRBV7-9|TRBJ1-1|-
TGTGCCAGCACCCTTGGGGGAATGAACACTGAAGCTTTCTTT
CASTLGGMNTEAFF
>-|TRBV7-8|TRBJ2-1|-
TGTGCCAGCAGCTTCAAACAGCACTCCTACAATGAGCAGTTCTTC
CASSFKQHSYNEQFF
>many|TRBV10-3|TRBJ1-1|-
TGTGCCATCAGTGAGTCCCCCAGACATACTCATATGAACACTGAAGCTTTCTTT
CAISESPRHTHMNTEAFF
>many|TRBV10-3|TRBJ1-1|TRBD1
TGTGCCATCAGTGTGGACAGGGGTGAAGCTTTCTTT
CAISVDRGEAFF
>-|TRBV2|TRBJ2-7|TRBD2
TGTGCCAGCAGGTCGGGGGGACCCTCCTACGAGCAGTACTTC
CASRSGGPSYEQYF
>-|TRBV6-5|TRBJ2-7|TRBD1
TGTGCCAGCAGTTACTTCCAACAGGGGCCCTACGAGCAGTACTTC
CASSYFQQGPYEQYF
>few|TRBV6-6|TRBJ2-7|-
TGTGCCAGCAGTGAATTGAGGGGGATCAGCCACGAGCAGTACTTC
CASSELRGISHEQYF
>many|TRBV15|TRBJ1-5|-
TGTGCCACCAGCAGAGACACCAATCAGCCCCAGCATTTT
CATSRDTNQPQHF
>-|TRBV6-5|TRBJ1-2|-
TGTGCCAGCAGTTACGGGGGTCCGGGAGGCTACACCTTC
CASSYGGPGGYTF
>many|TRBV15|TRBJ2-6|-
TGTGCCACCAGCAGAGAGGGGACAGGGGCCAACGTCCTGACTTTC
CATSREGTGANVLTF
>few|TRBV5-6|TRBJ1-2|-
TGTGCCAGCTCCTCGGGGGGGCTCGATGGCTACACCTTC
CASSSGGLDGYTF
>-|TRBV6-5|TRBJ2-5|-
TGTGCCAGCAGTCACCCCCGGGACCTGGGGTCGGAGACCCAGTACTTC
CASSHPRDLGSETQYF
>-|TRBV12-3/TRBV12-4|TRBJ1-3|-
TGTGCCAGCACCCGAGGTTCGTCGAACTCTGGAAACACCATATATTTT
CASTRGSSNSGNTIYF
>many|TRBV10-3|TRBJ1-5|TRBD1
TGTGCCATCCAATCCGGGACAGGGAACAATCAGCCCCAGCATTTT
CAIQSGTGNNQPQHF
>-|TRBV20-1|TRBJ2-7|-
TGCAGTGCTAAAAGGACCGACACCTACGAGCAGTACTTC
CSAKRTDTYEQYF
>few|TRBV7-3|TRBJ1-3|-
TGTGCCAGCAGCTTCTCTAGATCTGGAAACACCATATATTTT
CASSFSRSGNTIYF
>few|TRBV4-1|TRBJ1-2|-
TGCGCCAGCAGCCAAGTCGGTCAAGGCGGCTACACCTTC
CASSQVGQGGYTF
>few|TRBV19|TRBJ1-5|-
TGTGCCAGTAGTATGACTTGGGCCAGCAATCAGCCCCAGCATTTT
CASSMTWASNQPQHF
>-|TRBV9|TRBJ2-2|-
TGTGCCAGCAGGCAGGGTCTGACCGGGGAGCTGTTTTTT
CASRQGLTGELFF
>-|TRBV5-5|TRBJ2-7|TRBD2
TGTGCCAGCAGCTCCGGGACTAGCGGGAGGGCCCCCAGTTACGAGCAGTACTTC
CASSSGTSGRAPSYEQYF
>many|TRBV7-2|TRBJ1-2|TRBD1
TGTGCCAGCAGCTCGGGACAGGGCGGCTATGGCTACACCTTC
CASSSGQGGYGYTF
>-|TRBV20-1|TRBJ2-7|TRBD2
TGCAGTACTCATGCCGGGACTAGCGACCTCTACGAGCAGTACTTC
CSTHAGTSDLYEQYF
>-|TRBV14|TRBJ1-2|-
TGTGCCAGCAGCCAAGATTTTGCTGGGAGAGGCTACACCTTC
CASSQDFAGRGYTF
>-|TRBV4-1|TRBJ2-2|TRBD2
TGTGCCAGCAGCCAGACTAGCGGGGGGGCCGGAGTCAGGGAGCTGTTTTTT
CASSQTSGGAGVRELFF
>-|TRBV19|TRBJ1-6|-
TGTGCCAGTAGTGGACAGTCCCCTAATTCACCCCTCCACTTT
CASSGQSPNSPLHF
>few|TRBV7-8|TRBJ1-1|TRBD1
TGTGCCAGCAGCCCCGCCCCGGGACAGATGAACACTGAAGCTTTCTTT
CASSPAPGQMNTEAFF